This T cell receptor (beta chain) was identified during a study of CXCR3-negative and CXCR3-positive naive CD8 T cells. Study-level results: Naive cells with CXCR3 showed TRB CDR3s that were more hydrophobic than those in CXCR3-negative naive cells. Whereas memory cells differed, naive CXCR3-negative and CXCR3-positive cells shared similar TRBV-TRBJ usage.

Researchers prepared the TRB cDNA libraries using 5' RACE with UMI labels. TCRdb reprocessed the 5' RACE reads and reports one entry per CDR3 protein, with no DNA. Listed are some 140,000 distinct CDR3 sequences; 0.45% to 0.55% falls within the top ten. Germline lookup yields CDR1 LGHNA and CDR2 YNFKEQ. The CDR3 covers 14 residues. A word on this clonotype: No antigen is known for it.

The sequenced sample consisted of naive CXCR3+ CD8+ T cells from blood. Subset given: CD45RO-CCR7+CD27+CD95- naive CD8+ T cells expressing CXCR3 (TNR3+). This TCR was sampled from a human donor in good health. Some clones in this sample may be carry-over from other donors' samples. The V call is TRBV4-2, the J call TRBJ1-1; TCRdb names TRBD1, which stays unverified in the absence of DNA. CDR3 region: CASSQVGGPTEAFF.